Below are 30 T cell receptor beta chains sequenced from a single sample in a study of lymphopenia after photon versus proton radiotherapy. Measured with immunoSEQ multiplex PCR; TCRdb has only the in-frame clones, and not every one. The repertoire has more than 80,000 clones, approximately 82% of them found once; the top ten carry under 1.5%. Sequences were derived from peripheral blood, sampled from a patient treated with proton-based radiotherapy. The receptor source for this set is a man aged 55 to 70 with pancreatic cancer.

This sequence joins TRBV6-5 and TRBJ2-1; D might be TRBD2 (6 bases). Germline CDR1 is MNHEY and CDR2 is SVGAGI. The CDR3 is 15 residues long. The V gene lost 2 bases and the J gene lost 10 bases, with 18 bases spanning the gap. In DNA, the CDR3 is TGTGCCAGCAGTTACCACGCGGGACCCTCGAAGGAGCAGTTCTTC. It translates to CASSYHAGPSKEQFF.

DNA of the CDR3: TGTGCCAGCAGTGGGGCCAGGGTCATTGACCTCATGTATGAAAAACTGTTTTTT. It translates to CASSGARVIDLMYEKLFF. The chain is built from TRBV6-4 and TRBJ1-4; TRBD1 is a possible D gene (5 bases). Trimming removed 4 bases at V and 6 bases at J, with 24 bases between. The CDR3 extends over 18 amino acids. Germline values: CDR1 MRHNA, CDR2 SNTAGT.

This chain uses TRBV5-4 with TRBJ2-2; no clear D. Trimming stripped 10 bases from V and 2 bases from J, with 18 bases between. Germline V CDR1 and CDR2: SGHNT, YYREEE (reference sequence). This CDR3 contains 15 residues. The DNA for the CDR3 is TGTGCCTACCGCGGTACACAGCATAACACCGGGGAGCTGTTTTTT. It codes for CAYRGTQHNTGELFF.

This chain uses TRBV4-3 with TRBJ2-2, with 8 bases identical to TRBD1. Unmatched junction bases numbered 6, after V lost 4 bases and J lost 2 bases. Germline assignment: CDR1 LGHNA and CDR2 YSLEER. The CDR3 loop spans 16 amino acids. The CDR3 DNA reads TGCGCCAGCAGCCCTCACGACAGGGGAAACACCGGGGAGCTGTTTTTT. Protein product: CASSPHDRGNTGELFF.

The rearrangement links TRBV6-1 to TRBJ1-5; D ambiguous. The V end lost 6 bases, the J end lost 0 bases, and 12 bases lay between the germline ends. The CDR3 consists of 15 residues. The V gene's germline CDR1 is MNHNS and CDR2 SASEGT. CDR3 DNA sequence: TGTGCCAGCAGCGGTACCAGGTTTAGCAATCAGCCCCAGCATTTT. This codes for CASSGTRFSNQPQHF.

This chain connects TRBV5-4 to TRBJ2-2; D not certain. This CDR3 is built from 15 residues. Trimming removed 2 bases at V and 2 bases at J, with 10 bases between. The germline CDR1 and CDR2 sequences are SGHNT and YYREEE (reference sequence). In DNA, the CDR3 is TGTGCCAGCAGCTTATGGAGCGTAAACACCGGGGAGCTGTTTTTT. This codes for CASSLWSVNTGELFF.

The chain is built from TRBV18 and TRBJ1-4; maybe TRBD1 (5 bases). The CDR3 totals 14 residues. V dropped 3 bases and J dropped 4 bases, with 9 bases sitting between them. From germline, CDR1 is KGHSH and CDR2 LQKENI. This chain's CDR3 is CASSPTVGNEKLFF. The CDR3 DNA follows: TGTGCCAGCTCACCGACAGTAGGTAATGAAAAACTGTTTTTT.

CDR3 sequence: CASSDPRQGNEKLFF. The DNA of the CDR3 is TGTGCCAGCAGTGACCCTAGGCAGGGGAATGAAAAACTGTTTTTT. This chain joins TRBV25-1 and TRBJ1-4; possible D gene TRBD1, 6 bases. V lost 3 bases, J lost 5 bases, and 13 bases lay in between. Germline V gene sequence: CDR1 MGHDK, CDR2 SYGVNS. This CDR3 is built from 15 residues.

This sequence joins TRBV11-2 and TRBJ2-7; weak D call: TRBD2 (6 bases). The CDR3 length is 15 residues. Trimming pared 2 bases from V and 0 bases from J, leaving 11 bases between. CDR1 is SGHAT and CDR2 is FQNNGV in the germline V gene. The chain's CDR3 is CASSLQGGGSYEQYF. CDR3 nucleotides: TGTGCCAGCAGCTTACAGGGAGGCGGCTCCTACGAGCAGTACTTC.

This chain joins TRBV10-3 and TRBJ1-1; the match to TRBD1 covers 9 bases. Germline CDR1 ENHRY, CDR2 SYGVKD. Trimming at V came to 6 bases and at J to 6 bases, leaving 8 bases not matched to a gene. CDR3 length: 14 amino acids. The CDR3 loop is CAIRTEQGASEAFF. The CDR3 DNA reads as TGTGCCATCAGAACCGAACAGGGGGCCTCTGAAGCTTTCTTT.

The CDR3 DNA reads as TGCGCCAGCAGCTCTGATCCTAACACCGGGGAGCTGTTTTTT. It specifies CASSSDPNTGELFF. This rearrangement joins TRBV5-1 to TRBJ2-2; D remains unclear. The V and J ends lost 3 bases and 2 bases respectively, with 8 bases between them. Germline assignment: CDR1 SGHRS and CDR2 YFSETQ. The CDR3 is 14 residues long. The complete variable domain, with remaining parts taken from reference TRBV5-1 and TRBJ2-2, reads KAGVTQTPRYLIKTRGQQVTLSCSPISGHRSVSWYQQTPGQGLQFLFEYFSETQRNKGNFPGRFSGRQFSNSRSEMNVSTLELGDSALYLCASSSDPNTGELFFGEGSRLTVL.

This sequence joins TRBV7-8 and TRBJ2-7; D is unresolved. This CDR3 is built from 11 residues. CDR1 and CDR2 (germline): SGHVS, FQNEAQ. V lost 5 bases to trimming and J lost 4 bases, with 6 bases between them. DNA of the CDR3: TGTGCCAGCAGCCCCCAATACGAGCAGTACTTC. Protein product: CASSPQYEQYF. Full variable domain (missing parts from reference TRBV7-8 and TRBJ2-7): GAGVSQSPRYKVAKRGQDVALRCDPISGHVSLFWYQQALGQGPEFLTYFQNEAQLDKSGLPSDRFFAERPEGSVSTLKIQRTQQEDSAVYLCASSPQYEQYFGPGTRLTVT.

The chain employs TRBV28 and TRBJ2-4; TRBD1 aligns across 7 bases. The CDR3 consists of 16 residues. J gave up 0 bases and V 7 bases, and 9 bases lay outside the gene matches. The V gene's germline CDR1 is MDHEN and CDR2 SYDVKM. The CDR3 spells CASKPDRAKAKNIQYF. The CDR3 DNA reads as TGTGCCAGCAAACCAGACAGGGCCAAAGCCAAAAACATTCAGTACTTC.

The rearrangement links TRBV18 to TRBJ2-4; 8 bases are shared with TRBD1. CDR3 size: 13 residues. Germline CDR1 KGHSH, CDR2 LQKENI. Trimming cost V 3 bases and J 6 bases; bases outside gene matches: 1. As DNA, the CDR3 is TGTGCCAGCTCACCCGGACAGGGAAACATTCAGTACTTC. Amino acids: CASSPGQGNIQYF.

The J gene is TRBJ2-5, the V gene TRBV11-2; 7 positions match TRBD1. V was clipped by 0 bases and J by 1 base; unmatched bases: 2. Per germline, CDR1 SGHAT and CDR2 FQNNGV. The CDR3 consists of 15 residues. The CDR3 protein is CASSLDGDSQETQYF. In nucleotides, the CDR3 is TGTGCCAGCAGCTTAGATGGGGACAGCCAAGAGACCCAGTACTTC.

This chain uses TRBV6-6 with TRBJ1-5; the match to TRBD1 covers 7 bases. CDR3 size: 15 residues. CDR1 is MNHNY and CDR2 is SVGAGI in the germline V gene (reference sequence). V was pared by 2 bases and J by 0 bases, with 1 base of the junction left unmatched. In nucleotides, the CDR3 is TGTGCCAGCAGTTACCAGGGGGATAGCAATCAGCCCCAGCATTTT. Amino acids: CASSYQGDSNQPQHF.

The genes are TRBV6-1 and TRBJ2-1; no clear D. The CDR3 consists of 15 residues. The germline gives CDR1 MNHNS, CDR2 SASEGT. V lost 6 bases, J lost 2 bases, and 14 bases lay in between. As DNA, the CDR3 is TGTGCCAGCAGGACTCTTAAAAGCGCCTACAATGAGCAGTTCTTC. Protein sequence: CASRTLKSAYNEQFF.

This clone was recorded once. The V and J genes are TRBV15 and TRBJ2-1, with TRBD1 as a possible D gene (5 bases). V dropped 2 bases and J dropped 2 bases, with 13 bases sitting between them. Germline-derived CDR1 and CDR2 are LNHNV and YYDKDF (reference sequence). This CDR3 has 16 residues. The DNA for the CDR3 is TGTGCCACCAGCAGATTTAGGGGCTCCACCTACAATGAGCAGTTCTTC. It is translated as CATSRFRGSTYNEQFF.

This chain connects TRBV6-5 to TRBJ2-1; TRBD1 matches at 8 bases. The CDR3 has 14 amino acids. J was trimmed by 10 bases and V by 5 bases; bases with no gene match: 10. CDR1 is MNHEY and CDR2 is SVGAGI in the germline V gene. The CDR3 spells CASSDRGRGQEQFF. In DNA, the CDR3 is TGTGCCAGCAGTGACAGGGGCCGAGGGCAGGAGCAGTTCTTC.

This clone was seen only once. This chain links TRBV6-5 with TRBJ2-2; 7 bases are shared with TRBD1. The CDR3 is 13 amino acids. V trimming: 7 bases; J trimming: 7 bases; junction bases outside the gene matches: 6. CDR1 MNHEY and CDR2 SVGAGI come from the germline V gene. The CDR3 coding sequence is TGTGCCAGCAAAACAGGGGCAATCGGGGAGCTGTTTTTT. Protein sequence: CASKTGAIGELFF.

V gene TRBV14 combines with J gene TRBJ2-3; 10 bases are shared with TRBD2. CDR3 length: 17 residues. The junction had 11 bases not matched to a gene; V was cut back by 4 bases and J by 4 bases. The germline gives CDR1 SGHDN, CDR2 FVKESK. The CDR3 DNA is TGTGCCAGCAGCCCCTGGAAGTCTAGCGGGAGTTCAGATACGCAGTATTTT. Translated, it gives CASSPWKSSGSSDTQYF.

The rearrangement links TRBV2 to TRBJ1-2, with 10 bases fitting TRBD1. Germline loops: CDR1 SNHLY, CDR2 FYNNEI. This CDR3 has 14 residues. V gave up 7 bases and J gave up 3 bases; unmatched junction bases: 5. The CDR3 loop is CASTGTGVDYGYTF. The CDR3 coding sequence is TGTGCCAGCACCGGGACAGGGGTCGACTATGGCTACACCTTC.

A few counts support this clone. The chain couples TRBV9 to TRBJ2-2, with D hard to call. The V gene lost 0 bases and the J gene lost 5 bases, with 11 bases spanning the gap. The CDR3 sequence is 15 residues long. The germline CDR1 and CDR2 sequences are SGDLS and YYNGEE. The chain's CDR3 is CASSVVAGGTGELFF. The DNA for the CDR3 is TGTGCCAGCAGCGTAGTGGCAGGTGGGACCGGGGAGCTGTTTTTT.

The V call is TRBV19, the J call TRBJ2-1, with 9 positions matching TRBD1. The germline V gene encodes CDR1 LNHDA and CDR2 SQIVND (reference sequence). This CDR3 contains 16 residues. The J segment lost 4 bases and the V segment lost 4 bases, leaving 8 bases of the junction unmatched. The CDR3 bases are TGTGCCAGTAGTAGACCACGGGACAGGGCTTACAATGAGCAGTTCTTC. Its translation is CASSRPRDRAYNEQFF.

This sequence joins TRBV30 and TRBJ2-7, with D unclear. The V end lost 2 bases, the J end lost 4 bases, and 12 bases lay between the germline ends. Germline V gene lookup returns CDR1 GTSNPN and CDR2 SVGIG (reference sequence). The CDR3 runs to 13 residues. The CDR3 DNA is TGTGCCTGGAGTAAAGGAGAGTCTTACGAGCAGTACTTC. It yields the protein CAWSKGESYEQYF.

The chain uses TRBV11-1 and TRBJ1-2; no firm D call. CDR3 length equals 13 residues. Between the trimmed V and J ends, which lost 6 bases and 5 bases, there was a span of 13 bases. The germline V gene encodes CDR1 SGHAT and CDR2 FQDESV (reference sequence). The CDR3 is CASSSGYSYGYTF. The CDR3 DNA reads TGTGCCAGCAGTTCGGGATACTCGTATGGCTACACCTTC.

V and J are TRBV5-1 and TRBJ2-5, with a weak D call TRBD1 (6 bases). Germline CDR1 reads SGHRS; CDR2 reads YFSETQ. V lost 3 bases to trimming and J lost 0 bases, with 15 bases between them. The CDR3 is made up of 16 amino acids. The CDR3, as DNA: TGCGCCAGCAGCTCCATAGGGGGAGTGAACCAAGAGACCCAGTACTTC. Translating it yields CASSSIGGVNQETQYF. Filled out from reference TRBV5-1 and TRBJ2-5, the complete variable domain reads KAGVTQTPRYLIKTRGQQVTLSCSPISGHRSVSWYQQTPGQGLQFLFEYFSETQRNKGNFPGRFSGRQFSNSRSEMNVSTLELGDSALYLCASSSIGGVNQETQYFGPGTRLLVL.

V usage is TRBV4-2 and J usage is TRBJ2-7; unclear D gene. Germline CDR1 is LGHNA and CDR2 is YNFKEQ. The V and J ends lost 0 bases and 0 bases respectively, with 9 bases between them. This CDR3 contains 15 residues. Here the CDR3 DNA reads TGTGCCAGCAGCCAAGATGAGAGGAACTCCTACGAGCAGTACTTC. Its protein product is CASSQDERNSYEQYF.

This chain joins TRBV7-8 and TRBJ1-1, with TRBD1 matching 9 bases. Germline CDR1 SGHVS, CDR2 FQNEAQ. The CDR3 sequence is 15 residues long. V lost 5 bases to trimming and J lost 1 base; unmatched junction nucleotides: 5. The CDR3, as DNA: TGTGCCAGCAGCGCAAACAGGGGGCAGAACACTGAAGCTTTCTTT. It encodes CASSANRGQNTEAFF. Using reference TRBV7-8 and TRBJ1-1 for the parts outside the CDR3, the full variable domain is GAGVSQSPRYKVAKRGQDVALRCDPISGHVSLFWYQQALGQGPEFLTYFQNEAQLDKSGLPSDRFFAERPEGSVSTLKIQRTQQEDSAVYLCASSANRGQNTEAFFGQGTRLTVV.

Only a few counts were recorded for this clone. The chain employs TRBV4-1 and TRBJ2-1; the match to TRBD2 covers 11 bases. V dropped 3 bases and J dropped 3; count of bases not matched to a gene: 7. Germline CDR1 MGHRA, CDR2 YSYEKL. This CDR3 comprises 17 residues. The CDR3 coding sequence is TGCGCCAGCAGCCAGGGGACCGGGACTAGCGGCTACAATGAGCAGTTCTTC. It encodes CASSQGTGTSGYNEQFF.